This passage covers 26 T cell receptor beta chains from one sample sequenced in a study of cytotoxic CD8 clonotypes in ibrutinib-treated CLL. The assay was immunoSEQ multiplex PCR, and TCRdb's table has in-frame clones only and misses some. This table holds approximately 26,000 clones, roughly 70% found once. The input for sequencing was PBMCs, taken after 12 months of ibrutinib treatment. These receptors were obtained from a human donor with chronic lymphocytic leukemia.

The genes are TRBV5-1 and TRBJ2-7, with 9 bases fitting TRBD1. The V gene end was trimmed by 6 bases and the J gene end by 2 bases; junction bases not matched to a gene: 9. The germline gives CDR1 SGHRS, CDR2 YFSETQ. This CDR3 is built from 15 residues. The CDR3 nucleotides read TGCGCCAGCAAGGAGGCGGGACAGGGCCCCTACGAGCAGTACTTC. This gives the protein CASKEAGQGPYEQYF.

The V gene is TRBV5-1, the J gene TRBJ2-1; D not certain. Germline V gene data show CDR1 as SGHRS and CDR2 as YFSETQ. The CDR3 contains 13 residues. V shed 2 bases and J shed 6 bases, with 9 bases lying between them. This CDR3 reads CASSLDIPNEQFF. CDR3 DNA: TGCGCCAGCAGCTTAGACATCCCCAATGAGCAGTTCTTC.

This clone appeared a few times. The chain combines TRBV11-2 with TRBJ2-7; 7 nucleotides line up with TRBD1. With 3 bases clipped from V and 3 bases from J, the junction kept 8 bases outside the gene matches. CDR3 length equals 15 residues. Germline lookup yields CDR1 SGHAT and CDR2 FQNNGV. CDR3 sequence: CASSFHRGIGYEQYF. Written as DNA, the CDR3 is TGTGCCAGCAGCTTCCACAGGGGAATTGGCTACGAGCAGTACTTC.

The chain uses TRBV6-4 and TRBJ2-5; 11 bases map to TRBD1. CDR1 and CDR2 from the germline V gene are MRHNA and SNTAGT. V was clipped by 3 bases and J by 5 bases; unmatched bases: 5. This CDR3 region has 15 residues. CDR3 bases: TGTGCCAGCAGTGATGGGACAGGGGGAAGGGAGACCCAGTACTTC. Protein sequence: CASSDGTGGRETQYF.

DNA for the CDR3: TGTGCCAGCAGCGTAGACCTAGCGGGGGCTAAGAACGAGCAGTACTTC. Residues: CASSVDLAGAKNEQYF. The rearrangement uses TRBV9 and TRBJ2-7; 10 bases map to TRBD2. The germline V gene encodes CDR1 SGDLS and CDR2 YYNGEE. The CDR3 is made up of 16 amino acids. Unmatched junction bases numbered 8, after V lost 0 bases and J lost 5 bases.

This chain uses TRBV4-2 with TRBJ2-1, with 15 bases fitting TRBD2. The germline V gene encodes CDR1 LGHNA and CDR2 YNFKEQ. Trimming took 4 bases from V and 3 from J; bases not matched to a gene: 10. CDR3 length equals 19 residues. CDR3 sequence: CASSRDPGLAGGYYNEQFF. For the CDR3, the DNA is TGTGCCAGCAGCCGGGACCCGGGACTAGCGGGGGGCTACTACAATGAGCAGTTCTTC.

This chain joins TRBV19 and TRBJ1-4, with D maybe TRBD1 (5 bases). Trimming cost V 1 base and J 6 bases, with 15 bases left between them. The CDR3 spans 16 residues. Per germline, CDR1 LNHDA and CDR2 SQIVND (reference sequence). CDR3 sequence (DNA): TGTGCCAGTAGTATAGGAAGTGGGGCTCCATATGAAAAACTGTTTTTT. Encoded protein: CASSIGSGAPYEKLFF.

The chain uses TRBV28 and TRBJ2-5, with 8 bases aligning to TRBD2. The CDR3 totals 17 residues. Germline lookup yields CDR1 MDHEN and CDR2 SYDVKM. Germline trimming cut 3 bases from V and 4 bases from J; bases unmatched to any gene: 13. CDR3: CASSLDTGGARGETQYF. In nucleotides, the CDR3 is TGTGCCAGCAGTTTGGATACGGGGGGGGCGCGGGGAGAGACCCAGTACTTC. The full variable domain, in which reference TRBV28 and TRBJ2-5 provide the parts outside the CDR3, is DVKVTQSSRYLVKRTGEKVFLECVQDMDHENMFWYRQDPGLGLRLIYFSYDVKMKEKGDIPEGYSVSREKKERFSLILESASTNQTSMYLCASSLDTGGARGETQYFGPGTRLLVL.

The chain recombines TRBV29-1 with TRBJ1-4, with no clear D. Germline V lookup: CDR1 SQVTM, CDR2 ANQGSEA. V was cut by 1 base and J by 17 bases, with 11 bases left in between. This CDR3 has 10 residues. The CDR3 region has the DNA TGCAGCGTTGAAGGGAGTAATTGTTTTTTT. Translated, it gives CSVEGSNCFF.

The CDR3 DNA follows: TGTGCCAGCAGCAAGACAGTCACCGGGGAGCTGTTTTTT. Amino acid sequence: CASSKTVTGELFF. V usage is TRBV11-3 and J usage is TRBJ2-2, with D perhaps TRBD1 (5 bases). The germline V gene has CDR1 SGHNT and CDR2 YENEEA. Trimming took 5 bases from V and 4 from J, leaving 8 bases between them. This CDR3 comprises 13 residues.

The chain joins TRBV27 to TRBJ2-2, with D perhaps TRBD1 (5 bases). Trimming took off 7 bases at V and 5 bases at J, with 8 bases between the two ends. Looked up from germline, CDR1 is MNHEY and CDR2 is SMNVEV (reference sequence). The CDR3 runs to 12 residues. CDR3 in amino acids: CASNQGTGELFF. CDR3 coding DNA: TGTGCCAGCAACCAGGGAACCGGGGAGCTGTTTTTT.

Judged by abundance, this clone is medium-sized. The chain has TRBV19 and TRBJ2-4; maybe TRBD2 (5 bases). CDR3 length: 14 residues. Germline values: CDR1 LNHDA, CDR2 SQIVND (reference sequence). Between the trimmed V and J ends, which lost 5 bases and 5 bases, there was a span of 13 bases. The DNA of the CDR3 is TGTGCCAGTAGTGTCGTGACACTAGAAAACATTCAGTACTTC. This sequence encodes CASSVVTLENIQYF.

The rearrangement links TRBV11-1 to TRBJ2-5; a weak D match, TRBD2 (6 bases). Trimming pared 4 bases from V and 4 bases from J, leaving 13 bases between. In germline, CDR1 is SGHAT, CDR2 FQDESV (reference sequence). The CDR3 totals 14 residues. The CDR3 loop is CASSSRRGSETQYF. The DNA for the CDR3 is TGTGCCAGCAGCTCCCGGCGGGGTTCAGAGACCCAGTACTTC.

This CDR3 reads CASSSGTGEETQYF. The CDR3 region has the DNA TGCGCCAGCAGCTCCGGGACAGGGGAAGAGACCCAGTACTTC. V is TRBV5-1 and J is TRBJ2-5; 10 nucleotides agree with TRBD1. The germline V gene encodes CDR1 SGHRS and CDR2 YFSETQ. V trimming: 3 bases; J trimming: 3 bases; junction bases outside the gene matches: 2. CDR3 length: 14 amino acids.

V usage is TRBV30 and J usage is TRBJ1-1, with 8 nucleotides matching TRBD1. This CDR3 has 14 amino acids. The germline V gene encodes CDR1 GTSNPN and CDR2 SVGIG (reference sequence). The junction had 7 bases not matched to a gene; V was cut back by 3 bases and J by 4 bases. The CDR3 sequence is CAWSRGRVGTEAFF. CDR3 DNA sequence: TGTGCCTGGAGCAGGGGGCGGGTAGGCACTGAAGCTTTCTTT.

This CDR3 reads CASSQESGGAGTEAFF. CDR3 sequence (DNA): TGTGCCAGCAGCCAAGAGTCTGGGGGGGCCGGAACTGAAGCTTTCTTT. The chain couples TRBV14 to TRBJ1-1; D might be TRBD1 (6 bases). In germline, CDR1 is SGHDN, CDR2 FVKESK. CDR3 length: 16 residues. V was shortened by 0 bases and J by 5 bases, with 16 bases between the two germline ends.

This sequence joins TRBV5-1 and TRBJ1-3, with D perhaps TRBD1 (5 bases). V was shortened by 4 bases and J by 4 bases, with 12 bases between the two germline ends. Looked up from germline, CDR1 is SGHRS and CDR2 is YFSETQ. The CDR3 runs to 14 residues. In DNA form, the CDR3 reads TGCGCCAGCAGCCTAGCAGGGAGAGGAAACACCATATATTTT. Its protein is CASSLAGRGNTIYF.

The table lists this clone with a few counts. The V gene is TRBV29-1, the J gene TRBJ1-1; D not resolved. V dropped 3 bases and J dropped 3 bases, with 5 bases sitting between them. The length of the CDR3 is 11 residues. Germline V gives CDR1 SQVTM, CDR2 ANQGSEA. CDR3 residues: CSVEFDTEAFF. The CDR3 DNA reads TGCAGCGTTGAGTTCGACACTGAAGCTTTCTTT.

The rearrangement joins TRBV7-2 to TRBJ1-3; possible D gene TRBD1, 5 bases. V lost 3 bases, J lost 2 bases, and 8 bases lay in between. CDR1 is SGHTA and CDR2 is FQGNSA in the germline V gene. The CDR3 consists of 14 residues. The CDR3 DNA reads TGTGCCAGCAGCTTGGTGGGGCCTGGAAACACCATATATTTT. Amino acid sequence: CASSLVGPGNTIYF.

The table lists this clone with many counts. The genes are TRBV7-2 and TRBJ1-3, with 7 bases fitting TRBD1. V shed 6 bases and J 14 bases; nucleotides not matched to a gene: 7. The germline gives CDR1 SGHTA, CDR2 FQGNSA. This CDR3 has 11 residues. The CDR3 reads CASSTGQLLYF. Written as DNA, the CDR3 is TGTGCCAGCAGTACGGGACAGCTTTTATATTTT.

V gene TRBV7-2 combines with J gene TRBJ2-1; D might be TRBD2 (6 bases). The V gene's germline CDR1 is SGHTA and CDR2 FQGNSA. CDR3 length: 16 amino acids. V shed 5 bases and J shed 0 bases, with 14 bases lying between them. The CDR3 loop reads CASSTGGAGSYNEQFF. The CDR3 DNA reads TGTGCCAGCAGCACCGGCGGGGCGGGCTCCTACAATGAGCAGTTCTTC.

The table lists this clone with a count of one. V is TRBV4-2 and J is TRBJ2-5, with D hard to call. This CDR3 region has 15 residues. V lost 0 bases to trimming and J lost 0 bases, with 8 bases between them. Germline values: CDR1 LGHNA, CDR2 YNFKEQ. The CDR3 bases are TGTGCCAGCAGCCAAGAGTTGGCATACCAAGAGACCCAGTACTTC. Protein product: CASSQELAYQETQYF.

This clone was picked up one time. The V and J genes are TRBV18 and TRBJ2-7, with TRBD2 as a possible D gene (6 bases). This CDR3 region has 16 residues. Germline CDR1 and CDR2: KGHSH and LQKENI. V lost 2 bases and J lost 1, with 15 bases in between. The CDR3 DNA follows: TGTGCCAGCTCACCAGACACGGGGGAAGATTCCTACGAGCAGTACTTC. It is translated as CASSPDTGEDSYEQYF.

V usage is TRBV5-1 and J usage is TRBJ2-7; tentative D call: TRBD1 (5 bases). Looked up from germline, CDR1 is SGHRS and CDR2 is YFSETQ. The CDR3 totals 14 residues. Trimming took 2 bases from V and 0 from J, leaving 9 bases between them. The CDR3 DNA is TGCGCCAGCAGCTTCACAGGTGACTCCTACGAGCAGTACTTC. Translating it yields CASSFTGDSYEQYF. The entire variable domain, with the rest obtained from reference TRBV5-1 and TRBJ2-7, is as follows: KAGVTQTPRYLIKTRGQQVTLSCSPISGHRSVSWYQQTPGQGLQFLFEYFSETQRNKGNFPGRFSGRQFSNSRSEMNVSTLELGDSALYLCASSFTGDSYEQYFGPGTRLTVT.

V gene TRBV6-1 combines with J gene TRBJ2-7, with 10 bases that match TRBD2. Germline loops: CDR1 MNHNS, CDR2 SASEGT. The V and J ends lost 0 bases and 8 bases, in that order; junction bases with no gene match: 16. The CDR3 totals 18 residues. CDR3 loop: CASSEASPRASGGNKQYF. The CDR3 nucleotides are TGTGCCAGCAGTGAAGCGTCTCCCAGGGCTAGCGGGGGCAACAAGCAGTACTTC.

The chain couples TRBV15 to TRBJ2-2; 7 bases align to TRBD1. CDR1 and CDR2 from the germline V gene are LNHNV and YYDKDF (reference sequence). J lost 6 bases, V lost 2 bases, and 9 bases had no gene match. This CDR3 region has 16 residues. Here the CDR3 reads CATSRKTGYSAGELFF. CDR3 nucleotide sequence: TGTGCCACCAGCAGAAAGACAGGGTATAGTGCCGGGGAGCTGTTTTTT.